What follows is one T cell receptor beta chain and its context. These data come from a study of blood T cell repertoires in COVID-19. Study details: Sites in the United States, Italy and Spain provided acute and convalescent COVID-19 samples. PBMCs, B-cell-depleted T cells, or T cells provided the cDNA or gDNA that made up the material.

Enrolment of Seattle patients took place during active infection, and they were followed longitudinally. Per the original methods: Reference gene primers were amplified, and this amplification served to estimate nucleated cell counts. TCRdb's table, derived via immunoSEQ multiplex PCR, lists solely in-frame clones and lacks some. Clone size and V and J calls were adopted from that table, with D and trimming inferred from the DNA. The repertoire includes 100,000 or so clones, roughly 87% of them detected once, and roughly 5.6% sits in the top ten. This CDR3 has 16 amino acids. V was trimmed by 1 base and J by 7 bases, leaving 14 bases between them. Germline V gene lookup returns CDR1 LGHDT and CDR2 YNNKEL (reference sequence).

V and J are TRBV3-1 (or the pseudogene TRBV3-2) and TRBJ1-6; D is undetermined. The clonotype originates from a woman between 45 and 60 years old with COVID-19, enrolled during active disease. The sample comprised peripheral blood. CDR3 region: CASSQGFPPGNSPLHF. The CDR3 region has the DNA TGTGCCAGCAGCCAAGGGTTCCCCCCGGGGAATTCACCCCTCCACTTT.